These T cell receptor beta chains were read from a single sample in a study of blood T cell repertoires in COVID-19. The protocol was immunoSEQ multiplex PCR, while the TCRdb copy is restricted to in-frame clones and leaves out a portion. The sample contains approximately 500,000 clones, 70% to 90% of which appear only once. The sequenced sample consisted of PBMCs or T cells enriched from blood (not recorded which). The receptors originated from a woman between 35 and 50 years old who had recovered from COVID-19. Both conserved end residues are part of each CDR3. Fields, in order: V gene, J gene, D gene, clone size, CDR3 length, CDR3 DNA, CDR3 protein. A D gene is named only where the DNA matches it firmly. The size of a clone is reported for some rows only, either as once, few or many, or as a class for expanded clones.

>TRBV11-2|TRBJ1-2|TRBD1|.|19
TGTGCCAGCAGCCGTGCCAGGGGCGGGACAGGGGACTCGGCGTTTGGCTACACCTTC
CASSRARGGTGDSAFGYTF
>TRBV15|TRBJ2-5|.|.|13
TGTGCCACCAGCACGGGAGTTCGGGAGACCCAGTACTTC
CATSTGVRETQYF
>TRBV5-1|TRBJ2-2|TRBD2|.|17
TGCGCCAGCAGCTTGGCCGCCACTAGCGGGTTCACCGGGGAGCTGTTTTTT
CASSLAATSGFTGELFF
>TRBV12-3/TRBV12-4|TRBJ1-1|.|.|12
TGTGCCAGCGACGGGGAGGAAATTGGAGCTTTCTTT
CASDGEEIGAFF
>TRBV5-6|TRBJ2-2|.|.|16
TGTGCCAGCAGCTTAAGACGGGTGGTGCATACCGGGGAGCTGTTTTTT
CASSLRRVVHTGELFF
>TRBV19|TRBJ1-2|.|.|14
TGTGCCAGTAAAAGGGACACTGCTAACTATGGCTACACCTTC
CASKRDTANYGYTF
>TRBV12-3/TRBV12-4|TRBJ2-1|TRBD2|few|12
TGTGCCAGCAGTCGGGCGGGAGGGGAGCAGTTCTTC
CASSRAGGEQFF
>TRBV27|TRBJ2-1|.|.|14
TGTGCCAGCAGTTTGGTCTTTGTCCCGGATGAGCAGTTCTTC
CASSLVFVPDEQFF
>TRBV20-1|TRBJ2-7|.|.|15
TGCAGTGCTAGTCCCGACTACCCAAGCTCCTACGAGCAGTACTTC
CSASPDYPSSYEQYF
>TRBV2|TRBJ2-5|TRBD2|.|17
TGTGCCAGCAATCGACTAGCGGGAGGGGTATTTGAAGAGACCCAGTACTTC
CASNRLAGGVFEETQYF
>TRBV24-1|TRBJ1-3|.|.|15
TGTGCCACCAGTTTCCCGGACAACTCTGGAAACACCATATATTTT
CATSFPDNSGNTIYF
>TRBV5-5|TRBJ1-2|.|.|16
TGTGCCAGCAGCTTGGCCATACCTCCCTCAGATTATGGCTACACCTTC
CASSLAIPPSDYGYTF
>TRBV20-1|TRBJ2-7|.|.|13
TGCAGTGCTAGTCACGGGAGCTCCTACGAGCAGTACTTC
CSASHGSSYEQYF
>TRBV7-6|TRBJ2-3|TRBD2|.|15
TGTGCCAGCAGCTTCCTGGGACTAGCGTCAGATACGCAGTATTTT
CASSFLGLASDTQYF
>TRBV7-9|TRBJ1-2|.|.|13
TGTGCCAGCAGCCCAACAGGGTTGGGTGGCTACACCTTC
CASSPTGLGGYTF
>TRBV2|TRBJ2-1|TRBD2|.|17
TGTGCCAGCAGTGGATCAGTGACTAGCGATAATTACAATGAGCAGTTCTTC
CASSGSVTSDNYNEQFF
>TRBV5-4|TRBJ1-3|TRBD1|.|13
TGTGCCAGCGGGACAGGGAATGGAAACACCATATATTTT
CASGTGNGNTIYF
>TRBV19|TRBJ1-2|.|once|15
TGTGCCAGTAGTATAGGCCCCCACGGGTCTGGGGGCTACACCTTC
CASSIGPHGSGGYTF
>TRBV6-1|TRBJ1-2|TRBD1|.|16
TGTGCCAGCAGTGAAACAAGGTGGCAGGGGGTCTATGGCTACACCTTC
CASSETRWQGVYGYTF
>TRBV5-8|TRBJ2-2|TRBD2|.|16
TGTGCCAGCAGTGTGACTAGCGGGGCTAACACCGGGGAGCTGTTTTTT
CASSVTSGANTGELFF
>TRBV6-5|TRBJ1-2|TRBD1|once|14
TGTGCCAGCAGACCAGGGGGCGCGGGCTATGGCTACACCTTC
CASRPGGAGYGYTF
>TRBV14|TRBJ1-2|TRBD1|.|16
TGTGCCAGCAGCCAAGCCCTTCAGGGGGCGTTCTATGGCTACACCTTC
CASSQALQGAFYGYTF
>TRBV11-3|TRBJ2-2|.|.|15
TGTGCCAGCAGCTCCCGGGACACCGACACCGGGGAGCTGTTTTTT
CASSSRDTDTGELFF
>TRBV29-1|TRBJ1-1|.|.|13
TGCAGCGTTGTCAGGAAACTGAACACTGAAGCTTTCTTT
CSVVRKLNTEAFF
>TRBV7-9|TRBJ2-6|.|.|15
TGTGCCAGCAGCTCCGAGGGGGCTGGGGCCAACGTCCTGACTTTC
CASSSEGAGANVLTF
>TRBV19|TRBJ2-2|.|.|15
TGTGCCAGTAGTCTACTTGCAGGCCACACCGGGGAGCTGTTTTTT
CASSLLAGHTGELFF
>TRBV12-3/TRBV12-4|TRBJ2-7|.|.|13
TGTGCCAGCAGCTCTCCTCCCGGCTACGAGCAGTACTTC
CASSSPPGYEQYF
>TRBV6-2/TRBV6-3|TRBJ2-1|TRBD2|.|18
TGTGCCAGCAGTAACCCTCCTAGCGGGAGTAGGGGGGACAATGAGCAGTTCTTC
CASSNPPSGSRGDNEQFF
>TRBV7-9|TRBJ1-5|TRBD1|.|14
TGTGCCAGCAGCACCGGGACAGGCAATCAGCCCCAGCATTTT
CASSTGTGNQPQHF
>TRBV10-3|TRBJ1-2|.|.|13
TGTGCCATCAGCGCCACGGGGTCCCATGGCTACACCTTC
CAISATGSHGYTF
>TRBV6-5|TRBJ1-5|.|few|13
TGTGCCACCACCACAGGGCGCAATCAGCCCCAGCATTTT
CATTTGRNQPQHF
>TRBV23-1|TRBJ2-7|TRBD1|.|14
TGCGCCAGCAGTCGGGGACAGGGACTTTACGAGCAGTACTTC
CASSRGQGLYEQYF
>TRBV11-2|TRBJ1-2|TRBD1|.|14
TGTGCCAGCAGCTTAGGACAGGGGGCATATGGCTACACCTTC
CASSLGQGAYGYTF
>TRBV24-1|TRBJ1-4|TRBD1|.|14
TGTGCCACCAGTCCGGGACAGTCTAATGAAAAACTGTTTTTT
CATSPGQSNEKLFF
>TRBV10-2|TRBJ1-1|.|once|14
TGCGCCAGCAGCTTACACGATCTGAACACTGAAGCTTTCTTT
CASSLHDLNTEAFF
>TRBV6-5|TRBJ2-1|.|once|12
TGTGCCAGCAGCCCCGGACAGAATGAGCAGTTCTTC
CASSPGQNEQFF
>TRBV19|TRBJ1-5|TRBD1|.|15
TGTGCCAGTAGTTCTGACAGGGGGCGAATTCAGCCCCAGCATTTT
CASSSDRGRIQPQHF
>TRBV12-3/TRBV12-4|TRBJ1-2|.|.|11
TGTGCCAGCAGCAACTACTCCGGCTACACCTTC
CASSNYSGYTF
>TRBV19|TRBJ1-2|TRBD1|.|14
TGTGCCAGTACGCCTGGGACAGGGGGTTACGGCTACACCTTC
CASTPGTGGYGYTF
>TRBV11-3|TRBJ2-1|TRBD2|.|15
TGTGCCAGCAGCTTAGCGGCGGGAGGGGGGAATGAGCAGTTCTTC
CASSLAAGGGNEQFF
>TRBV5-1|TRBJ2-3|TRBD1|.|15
TGCGCCAGCAGCTTTGGGACAGGGGGTGCAGATACGCAGTATTTT
CASSFGTGGADTQYF
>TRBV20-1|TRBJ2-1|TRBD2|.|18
TGCAGTGCTAGTTGGGCGCGGGGCGGGAGCCCCACCTACAATGAGCAGTTCTTC
CSASWARGGSPTYNEQFF
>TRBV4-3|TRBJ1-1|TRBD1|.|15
TGCGCCAGCAGCCAAGACCGGGACAGCAACACTGAAGCTTTCTTT
CASSQDRDSNTEAFF